This T cell receptor (beta chain) was identified in a study of T cell responses to AZD1222 COVID-19 vaccine. Study findings and constraints: After the peak T cell response, and only then, were repertoires sampled. Baseline antibody screening turned up just a handful of seropositive AZD1222 recipients. Breadth and depth of Spike-specific TCRs rose after two AZD1222 doses.

Libraries were prepared by immunoSEQ multiplex PCR; TCRdb keeps only in-frame clonotypes and omits some of them. The data contain some 99,000 clones, around 87% of them singletons. In germline, CDR1 is SEHNR, CDR2 FQNEAQ (reference sequence). The CDR3 is 14 residues long. V was clipped by 3 bases and J by 6 bases; unmatched bases: 3. The analysis combined second doses at about 4 or about 12 weeks. About this clone itself: The antigen is undetermined.

Sample: peripheral blood, taken 28 days after the second AZD1222 dose. This receptor was identified in an adult who received the AZD1222 COVID-19 vaccine. The chain combines TRBV7-9 with TRBJ2-7; TRBD1 matches at 12 bases. The CDR3 protein is CASSLLGQGAEQYF. CDR3 DNA sequence: TGTGCCAGCAGCTTGTTGGGACAGGGGGCCGAGCAGTACTTC.